Listed here are 32 T cell receptor beta chains from one sample, sequenced in a study of blood T cell repertoires in COVID-19. Data came from immunoSEQ multiplex PCR; TCRdb stores just in-frame clones and leaves some out. Here the sample spans fewer than 600,000 clones, around 89% being singletons. Material: PBMCs or T cells enriched from blood (not recorded which). These receptors came from a woman between 40 and 50 years old who had recovered from COVID-19.

This clone has a single count. The J gene is TRBJ1-2, the V gene TRBV7-6, with D hard to call. Germline V gives CDR1 SGHVS, CDR2 FNYEAQ. V lost 1 base to trimming and J lost 7 bases, with 16 bases between them. The CDR3 covers 15 residues. CDR3 DNA: TGTGCCAGCAGCTTAGGGAACGATCGGGAGGGTGGCTACACCTTC. It is translated as CASSLGNDREGGYTF. Together with reference TRBV7-6 and TRBJ1-2, the CDR3 gives the full variable domain: GAGVSQSPRYKVTKRGQDVALRCDPISGHVSLYWYRQALGQGPEFLTYFNYEAQQDKSGLPNDRFSAERPEGSISTLTIQRTEQRDSAMYRCASSLGNDREGGYTFGSGTRLTVV.

This chain connects TRBV10-3 to TRBJ2-5; D remains unclear. The CDR3 length is 14 residues. With 0 bases removed from V and 5 bases from J, the gap between germline ends came to 10 bases. The germline V gene encodes CDR1 ENHRY and CDR2 SYGVKD. The CDR3 nucleotides are TGTGCCATCAGTGAGTCCCAGGTCACCGAGACCCAGTACTTC. It codes for CAISESQVTETQYF.

This rearrangement joins TRBV14 to TRBJ1-1; D uncertain. V was pared by 1 base and J by 4 bases, with 10 bases between. The CDR3 length is 14 residues. Germline V gene lookup returns CDR1 SGHDN and CDR2 FVKESK. CDR3 in amino acids: CASSQGWEGTEAFF. DNA of the CDR3: TGTGCCAGCAGCCAAGGGTGGGAGGGCACTGAAGCTTTCTTT.

This clone was seen a single time. This chain connects TRBV11-2 to TRBJ2-7, with TRBD2 matching over 9 bases. Germline CDR1 and CDR2: SGHAT and FQNNGV. The CDR3 runs 15 residues. The junction had 3 bases not matched to a gene; V was cut back by 3 bases and J by 0 bases. In nucleotides, the CDR3 is TGTGCCAGCAGCTTTAGTAGCGGGAGCTCCTACGAGCAGTACTTC. This translates into CASSFSSGSSYEQYF.

The rearrangement links TRBV10-3 to TRBJ1-2; tentative D call: TRBD1 (6 bases). V gave up 7 bases and J gave up 6 bases, with 9 bases separating them. Looked up from germline, CDR1 is ENHRY and CDR2 is SYGVKD. CDR3 length: 11 amino acids. CDR3 loop: CAITTGHGYTF. The CDR3 coding sequence is TGTGCCATCACGACAGGCCATGGCTACACCTTC.

V gene TRBV5-4 combines with J gene TRBJ2-1, with 8 bases aligning to TRBD2. The ends lost 0 bases at V and 4 bases at J; junction bases unmatched: 3. The CDR3 length is 15 residues. Germline lookup yields CDR1 SGHNT and CDR2 YYREEE (reference sequence). CDR3 sequence: CASSLDSGGYNEQFF. For the CDR3, the DNA is TGTGCCAGCAGCTTGGACAGCGGGGGATACAATGAGCAGTTCTTC.

The rearrangement uses TRBV6-5 and TRBJ2-1; D perhaps matches TRBD1 (5 bases). CDR3 length: 15 residues. Germline-derived CDR1 and CDR2 are MNHEY and SVGAGI. The V end was cut by 6 bases, the J end by 7 bases, with 19 bases between. The CDR3 nucleotides read TGTGCCAGCAGCCGCGGACAAGGGATCGGGAATGAGCAGTTCTTC. It yields the protein CASSRGQGIGNEQFF.

V is TRBV29-1 and J is TRBJ1-2; no clear D. This CDR3 is built from 11 residues. Germline V lookup: CDR1 SQVTM, CDR2 ANQGSEA. The DNA of the CDR3 is TGCACGACTCAGAGGGATTATGGCTACACCTTC. It translates to CTTQRDYGYTF.

The sample holds one count of this clone. The chain uses TRBV2 and TRBJ1-1, with D perhaps matching TRBD1 (6 bases). Germline CDR1 SNHLY, CDR2 FYNNEI. The CDR3 totals 14 residues. Between the trimmed V and J ends, which lost 6 bases and 0 bases, there was a span of 11 bases. The CDR3 DNA reads TGTGCCAGCAGGACACAGGGTCTGAACACTGAAGCTTTCTTT. Protein sequence: CASRTQGLNTEAFF.

V is TRBV6-2 or TRBV6-3 and J is TRBJ1-2; no clear D. CDR1 is MNHEY, CDR2 SVGEGT, per germline. The CDR3 is 16 amino acids. Trimming cost V 2 bases and J 0 bases, with 13 bases left between them. CDR3 DNA: TGTGCCAGCAGTTACCCCGGACTGACTGCTAACTATGGCTACACCTTC. Amino acids: CASSYPGLTANYGYTF.

This clone has just one count. The gene calls are TRBV3-1 (or the pseudogene TRBV3-2) and TRBJ2-1; possibly TRBD2 for D (5 bases). CDR1 LGHDT and CDR2 YNNKEL come from the germline V gene (reference sequence). The CDR3 length is 12 residues. V dropped 0 bases and J dropped 10 bases, with 7 bases sitting between them. DNA for the CDR3: TGTGCCAGCAGCCAAGAGGCTAGCGAGCAGTTCTTC. This translates into CASSQEASEQFF.

The chain is built from TRBV7-2 and TRBJ2-7; no firm D call. The CDR3 length is 16 residues. Germline values: CDR1 SGHTA, CDR2 FQGNSA. With 2 bases removed from V and 2 bases from J, the gap between germline ends came to 16 bases. The CDR3 sequence is CASSLNCSQQTYEQYF. The CDR3, as DNA: TGTGCCAGCAGCTTAAATTGCTCACAGCAAACCTACGAGCAGTACTTC.

The CDR3 nucleotides read TGTGCCAGCTCACCACCGGAGGGGCCCGGGGAAAAACTGTTTTTT. Translating it yields CASSPPEGPGEKLFF. The chain recombines TRBV18 with TRBJ1-4, with a possible D match to TRBD1 (5 bases). CDR3 size: 15 residues. The V end lost 0 bases, the J end lost 8 bases, and 13 bases lay between the germline ends. Germline V gene sequence: CDR1 KGHSH, CDR2 LQKENI.

This chain joins TRBV3-1 (or the pseudogene TRBV3-2) and TRBJ2-1; no reliable D call. The CDR3 sequence is 14 residues long. V lost 2 bases and J lost 6, with 11 bases in between. Germline assignment: CDR1 LGHDT and CDR2 YNNKEL (reference sequence). The CDR3, as DNA: TGTGCCAGCAGCCAAACTCGATCCGGCAATGAGCAGTTCTTC. Translated, it gives CASSQTRSGNEQFF.

This chain connects TRBV19 to TRBJ1-5; D is uncertain. The V gene's germline CDR1 is LNHDA and CDR2 SQIVND (reference sequence). The CDR3 runs 14 residues. The V end lost 9 bases, the J end lost 0 bases, and 12 bases lay between the germline ends. The CDR3 protein is CASTDLYSNQPQHF. The CDR3 DNA sequence: TGTGCCAGCACAGATCTTTATAGCAATCAGCCCCAGCATTTT.

This clone has just one count. The chain joins TRBV18 to TRBJ2-1; maybe TRBD1 (6 bases). The germline V and J ends were trimmed by 7 bases and 5 bases, with 18 bases remaining between them. In germline, CDR1 is KGHSH, CDR2 LQKENI. CDR3 length: 15 amino acids. For the CDR3, the DNA is TGTGCCAGCTGGGTGGGGGCACAGAGACACAATGAGCAGTTCTTC. Protein sequence: CASWVGAQRHNEQFF.

Notes on this clone: Other nucleotide sequences from this sample produce the same CDR3. V usage is TRBV2 and J usage is TRBJ1-5, with 7 positions matching TRBD1. Germline V CDR1 and CDR2: SNHLY, FYNNEI. The CDR3 runs 14 residues. The V and J ends lost 4 bases and 4 bases, in that order; junction bases with no gene match: 4. CDR3: CASSGQGGNQPQHF. The CDR3 DNA follows: TGTGCCAGCAGTGGTCAGGGGGGTAATCAGCCCCAGCATTTT. The full variable domain, rest sourced from reference TRBV2 and TRBJ1-5, is EPEVTQTPSHQVTQMGQEVILRCVPISNHLYFYWYRQILGQKVEFLVSFYNNEISEKSEIFDDQFSVERPDGSNFTLKIRSTKLEDSAMYFCASSGQGGNQPQHFGDGTRLSIL.

The chain is built from TRBV9 and TRBJ2-2, with a weak D call TRBD2 (6 bases). The CDR3 is made up of 16 amino acids. Per the germline V gene, CDR1 is SGDLS and CDR2 is YYNGEE. The V end was cut by 7 bases, the J end by 5 bases, with 21 bases between. The CDR3 spells CASFPRGGAETGELFF. The CDR3 bases are TGTGCCAGCTTCCCTCGCGGAGGGGCTGAAACCGGGGAGCTGTTTTTT.

The table lists this clone with a count of one. For the CDR3, the DNA is TGTGCCATCAGTCGCCGGAGTCCAGATACGCAGTATTTT. This codes for CAISRRSPDTQYF. This chain links TRBV10-3 with TRBJ2-3; D not certain. The CDR3 is made up of 13 amino acids. The V gene lost 5 bases and the J gene lost 4 bases, with 10 bases spanning the gap. CDR1 ENHRY and CDR2 SYGVKD come from the germline V gene.

This sequence joins TRBV7-6 and TRBJ1-3, with 7 positions matching TRBD1. V gave up 1 base and J gave up 0 bases; unmatched junction bases: 6. This CDR3 has 17 amino acids. CDR1 and CDR2 (germline): SGHVS, FNYEAQ. CDR3 nucleotides: TGTGCCAGCAGCTTAGAGGGACAGAGGTACTCTGGAAACACCATATATTTT. Amino acids: CASSLEGQRYSGNTIYF.

The gene calls are TRBV15 and TRBJ1-5; TRBD1 matches 8 bases. The CDR3 covers 15 residues. From germline, CDR1 is LNHNV and CDR2 YYDKDF (reference sequence). Trimming at V came to 3 bases and at J to 4 bases, leaving 5 bases not matched to a gene. The CDR3 sequence is CATSSRQGLNQPQHF. CDR3 nucleotide sequence: TGTGCCACCAGCAGCCGACAGGGGTTGAATCAGCCCCAGCATTTT.

The chain links TRBV7-2 to TRBJ2-4; 11 bases line up with TRBD2. The germline CDR1 and CDR2 sequences are SGHTA and FQGNSA. Trimming at V came to 4 bases and at J to 6 bases, leaving 8 bases not matched to a gene. The CDR3 is 16 amino acids. CDR3 nucleotides: TGTGCCAGCAGCTCCGTAGCGGGAGGGCCTGTAAACATTCAGTACTTC. Translated: CASSSVAGGPVNIQYF.

The gene calls are TRBV24-1 and TRBJ1-5; 7 bases map to TRBD1. Looked up from germline, CDR1 is KGHDR and CDR2 is SFDVKD. V shed 3 bases and J 6 bases; nucleotides not matched to a gene: 4. This CDR3 contains 14 residues. The DNA for the CDR3 is TGTGCCACCAGTGATGAGACAGGGACTCAGCCCCAGCATTTT. Translation: CATSDETGTQPQHF.

The V call is TRBV7-9, the J call TRBJ1-1; maybe TRBD1 (5 bases). V was shortened by 2 bases and J by 1 base, with 8 bases between the two germline ends. Germline V gene lookup returns CDR1 SEHNR and CDR2 FQNEAQ (reference sequence). The CDR3 consists of 14 residues. CDR3 loop: CASSLQGANTEAFF. Here the CDR3 DNA reads TGTGCCAGCAGCTTACAAGGGGCGAACACTGAAGCTTTCTTT.

This clone was recorded once. The CDR3 DNA reads TGTGCCAGCAGCCAAGAGGGTCCTTTGACAGGCATCTCCTACGAGCAGTACTTC. It encodes CASSQEGPLTGISYEQYF. The chain links TRBV4-2 to TRBJ2-7, with D tentatively TRBD1 (6 bases). Trimming cost V 0 bases and J 0 bases, with 18 bases left between them. The CDR3 extends over 18 amino acids. Germline V CDR1 and CDR2: LGHNA, YNFKEQ.

This chain uses TRBV10-3 with TRBJ1-1, with D perhaps TRBD1 (6 bases). Trimming took 10 bases from V and 5 from J, leaving 20 bases between them. The CDR3 runs to 14 residues. Looked up from germline, CDR1 is ENHRY and CDR2 is SYGVKD. In DNA form, the CDR3 reads TGTGCCACACTCAAACAGGGCGCGGGTACTGAAGCTTTCTTT. As protein: CATLKQGAGTEAFF.

The chain's CDR3 is CASSYSSPPYEQYF. The CDR3, as DNA: TGTGCCAGCAGTTACTCGTCTCCCCCCTACGAGCAGTACTTC. V is TRBV6-2 or TRBV6-3 and J is TRBJ2-7; unclear D gene. Germline CDR1 reads MNHEY; CDR2 reads SVGEGT. With 0 bases removed from V and 2 bases from J, the gap between germline ends came to 8 bases. This CDR3 region has 14 residues.

The rearrangement links TRBV5-1 to TRBJ2-7; TRBD1 might be the D (9 bases). This CDR3 contains 14 residues. Trimming left V 4 bases short and J 3 bases short, with 14 bases between. Germline V gene data show CDR1 as SGHRS and CDR2 as YFSETQ. CDR3 in amino acids: CASSVAGQGYEQYF. For the CDR3, the DNA is TGCGCCAGCAGCGTAGCGGGACAGGGCTACGAGCAGTACTTC.

The chain has TRBV14 and TRBJ2-2, with 7 bases identical to TRBD2. CDR3 length equals 15 residues. The germline gives CDR1 SGHDN, CDR2 FVKESK. Losses at the gene ends were 2 bases for V and 5 bases for J; bases not matched to a gene: 5. As DNA, the CDR3 is TGTGCCAGCAGCCAACGACTAGCCGGTACCGGGGAGCTGTTTTTT. Translated: CASSQRLAGTGELFF.

V and J are TRBV2 and TRBJ2-5; TRBD2 aligns across 11 bases. The CDR3 sequence is 15 residues long. Germline-derived CDR1 and CDR2 are SNHLY and FYNNEI. The V and J ends lost 3 bases and 3 bases, in that order; junction bases with no gene match: 3. The CDR3: CASSDPGLAEETQYF. In DNA form, the CDR3 reads TGTGCCAGCAGTGACCCGGGACTAGCGGAAGAGACCCAGTACTTC.

The V and J genes are TRBV7-9 and TRBJ2-7; no clear D. This CDR3 comprises 12 residues. CDR1 and CDR2 (germline): SEHNR, FQNEAQ (reference sequence). Trimming pared 1 base from V and 3 bases from J, leaving 4 bases between. CDR3 sequence: CASSLVHYEQYF. In DNA, the CDR3 is TGTGCCAGCAGCTTAGTACACTACGAGCAGTACTTC.

This clone has just one count. The chain combines TRBV29-1 with TRBJ2-7, with 7 bases that match TRBD1. This CDR3 spans 14 amino acids. V lost 2 bases to trimming and J lost 3 bases; unmatched junction nucleotides: 7. From germline, CDR1 is SQVTM and CDR2 ANQGSEA. Here the CDR3 reads CSVEIPTGRYEQYF. The CDR3 nucleotides read TGCAGCGTTGAAATCCCGACAGGGCGCTACGAGCAGTACTTC.